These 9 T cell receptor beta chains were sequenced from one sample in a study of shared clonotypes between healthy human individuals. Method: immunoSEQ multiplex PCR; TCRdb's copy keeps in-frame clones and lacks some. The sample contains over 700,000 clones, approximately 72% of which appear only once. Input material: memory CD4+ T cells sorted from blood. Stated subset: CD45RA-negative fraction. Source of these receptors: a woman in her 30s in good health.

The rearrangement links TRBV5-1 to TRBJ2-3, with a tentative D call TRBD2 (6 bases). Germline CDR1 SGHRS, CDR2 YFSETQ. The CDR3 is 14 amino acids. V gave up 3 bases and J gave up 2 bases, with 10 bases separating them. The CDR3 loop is CASSWGLYTDTQYF. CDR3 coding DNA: TGCGCCAGCAGCTGGGGACTGTACACAGATACGCAGTATTTT.

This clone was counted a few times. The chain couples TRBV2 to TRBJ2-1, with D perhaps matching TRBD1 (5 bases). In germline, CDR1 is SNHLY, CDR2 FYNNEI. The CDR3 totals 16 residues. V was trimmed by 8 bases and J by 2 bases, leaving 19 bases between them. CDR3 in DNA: TGTGCCAGCCTTAACAAGGGGCCCCAGGCCTACAATGAGCAGTTCTTC. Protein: CASLNKGPQAYNEQFF.

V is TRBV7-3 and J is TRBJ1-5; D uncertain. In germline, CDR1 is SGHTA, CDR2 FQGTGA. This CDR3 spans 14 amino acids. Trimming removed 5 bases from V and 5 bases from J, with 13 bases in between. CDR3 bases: TGTGCCAGCAGCGGAGACGGAAGGCATCAGCCCCAGCATTTT. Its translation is CASSGDGRHQPQHF.

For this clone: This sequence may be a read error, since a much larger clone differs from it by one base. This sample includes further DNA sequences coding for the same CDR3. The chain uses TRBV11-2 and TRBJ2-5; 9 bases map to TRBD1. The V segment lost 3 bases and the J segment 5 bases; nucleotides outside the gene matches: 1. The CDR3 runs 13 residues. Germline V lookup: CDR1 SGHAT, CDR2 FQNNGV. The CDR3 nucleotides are TGTGCCAGCAGCTTCGGACAGGGGGAGACCCAGTACTTC. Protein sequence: CASSFGQGETQYF.

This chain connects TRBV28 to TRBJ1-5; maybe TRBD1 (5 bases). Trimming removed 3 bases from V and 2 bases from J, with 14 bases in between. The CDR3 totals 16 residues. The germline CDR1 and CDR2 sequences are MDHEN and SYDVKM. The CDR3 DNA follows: TGTGCCAGCAGTTTGGGGGGGGGTTTTGGCAATCAGCCCCAGCATTTT. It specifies CASSLGGGFGNQPQHF.

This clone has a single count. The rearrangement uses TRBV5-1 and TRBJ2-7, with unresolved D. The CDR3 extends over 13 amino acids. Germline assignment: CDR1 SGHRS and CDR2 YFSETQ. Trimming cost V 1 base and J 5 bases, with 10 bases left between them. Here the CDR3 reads CASSLRAKNEQYF. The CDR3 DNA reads TGCGCCAGCAGCTTGCGGGCCAAGAACGAGCAGTACTTC.

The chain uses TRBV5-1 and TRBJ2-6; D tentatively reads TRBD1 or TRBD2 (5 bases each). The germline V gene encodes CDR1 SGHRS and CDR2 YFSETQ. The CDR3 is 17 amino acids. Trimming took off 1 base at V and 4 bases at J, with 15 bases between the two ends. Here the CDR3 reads CASSLSGTFSGANVLTF. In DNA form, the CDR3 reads TGCGCCAGCAGCTTGTCCGGGACCTTTTCCGGGGCCAACGTCCTGACTTTC.

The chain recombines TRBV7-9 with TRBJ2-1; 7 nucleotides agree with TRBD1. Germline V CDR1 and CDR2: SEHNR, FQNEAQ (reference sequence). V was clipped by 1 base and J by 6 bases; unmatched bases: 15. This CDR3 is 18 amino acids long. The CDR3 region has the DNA TGTGCCAGCAGCTTAGTTCCCATCGCACGACAGGGATCCAATGAGCAGTTCTTC. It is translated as CASSLVPIARQGSNEQFF.

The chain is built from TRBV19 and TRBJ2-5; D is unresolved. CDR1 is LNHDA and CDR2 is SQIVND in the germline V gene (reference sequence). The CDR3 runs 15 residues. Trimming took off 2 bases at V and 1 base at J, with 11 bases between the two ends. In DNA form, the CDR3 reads TGTGCCAGTAGTATAAACGGCCAAATCCAAGAGACCCAGTACTTC. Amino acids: CASSINGQIQETQYF.